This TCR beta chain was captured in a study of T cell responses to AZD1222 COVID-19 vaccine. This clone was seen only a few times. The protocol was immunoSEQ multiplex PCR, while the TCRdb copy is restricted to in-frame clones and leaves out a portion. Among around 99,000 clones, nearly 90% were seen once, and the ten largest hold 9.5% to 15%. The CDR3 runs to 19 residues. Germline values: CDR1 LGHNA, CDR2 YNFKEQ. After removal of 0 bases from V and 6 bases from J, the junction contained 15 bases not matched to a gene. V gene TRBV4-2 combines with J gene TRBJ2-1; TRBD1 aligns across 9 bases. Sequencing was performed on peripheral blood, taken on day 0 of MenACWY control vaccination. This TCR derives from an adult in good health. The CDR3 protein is CASSQDIAGPGQGVNEQFF. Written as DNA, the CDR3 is TGTGCCAGCAGCCAAGATATCGCGGGACCGGGACAGGGCGTCAATGAGCAGTTCTTC.